Here is one T cell receptor (beta chain) with its context. These data are taken from a study of technical replicates of blood from several donors. The method was immunoSEQ multiplex PCR; TCRdb's version includes in-frame clones alone and lacks a portion of them. Counted here are more than 90,000 clones, about 96% occurring once; the ten biggest clones make up about 0.38%. The germline CDR1 and CDR2 sequences are MDHEN and SYDVKM. Trimming pared 7 bases from V and 4 bases from J, leaving 8 bases between. The CDR3 has 12 amino acids. This chain joins TRBV28 and TRBJ2-1; D is unresolved. This TCR came from a human donor in good health. Sequenced: T cells isolated from PBMCs. CDR3 in amino acids: CASNPRYNEQFF. The CDR3 nucleotides are TGTGCCAGCAACCCCAGATACAATGAGCAGTTCTTC. The full variable domain, with the rest looked up from reference TRBV28 and TRBJ2-1, is DVKVTQSSRYLVKRTGEKVFLECVQDMDHENMFWYRQDPGLGLRLIYFSYDVKMKEKGDIPEGYSVSREKKERFSLILESASTNQTSMYLCASNPRYNEQFFGPGTRLTVL.